These 5 T cell receptor beta chains originate from one sample sequenced in a study of control samples from healthy donors and cancer patients. Assay used: immunoSEQ multiplex PCR; TCRdb lists only in-frame clones, some missing. The data contain 50,000 to 65,000 clones, 75% to 95% of them singletons. Sequences were obtained from PBMCs. Receptors originate from a man aged 25 to 40 with colorectal cancer.

The chain uses TRBV4-1 and TRBJ1-6; the D gene is possibly TRBD1 (6 bases). The CDR3 sequence is 14 residues long. V gave up 10 bases and J gave up 12 bases, with 22 bases separating them. The germline V gene encodes CDR1 MGHRA and CDR2 YSYEKL. CDR3 region: CANPPQGLLEPLHF. Here the CDR3 DNA reads TGCGCCAACCCACCTCAGGGGCTTTTAGAACCCCTCCACTTT.

The chain has TRBV6-6 and TRBJ2-4, with 7 bases lining up with TRBD1. The length of the CDR3 is 16 residues. Germline CDR1 reads MNHNY; CDR2 reads SVGAGI (reference sequence). The V segment lost 7 bases and the J segment 2 bases; nucleotides outside the gene matches: 11. The CDR3 DNA is TGTGCCAGCACACACAAGGGGGCGCGACCCAAAAACATTCAGTACTTC. Translating gives CASTHKGARPKNIQYF.

The genes are TRBV12-3 or TRBV12-4 and TRBJ2-7; D is unclear. Trimming stripped 4 bases from V and 3 bases from J, with 10 bases between. The CDR3 loop spans 13 amino acids. The CDR3 here is CASSSDRSYEQYV. The CDR3 coding sequence is TGTGCCAGCAGTTCGGACCGAAGCTACGAGCAGTACGTC.

This chain joins TRBV6-6 and TRBJ1-2; D is ambiguous. This CDR3 has 16 amino acids. V gave up 2 bases and J gave up 6 bases, with 19 bases separating them. Germline V gene data show CDR1 as MNHNY and CDR2 as SVGAGI (reference sequence). The CDR3 region is CASSYLNYPQTNGYTF. CDR3 DNA: TGTGCCAGCAGTTACCTGAACTACCCCCAGACAAATGGCTACACCTTC.

V and J are TRBV12-3 or TRBV12-4 and TRBJ1-2; possibly TRBD1 for D (6 bases). The CDR3 length is 13 residues. V lost 3 bases to trimming and J lost 2 bases, with 7 bases between them. The CDR3 DNA sequence: TGTGCCAGCAGTTTCACAGGGAACTATGGCTACACCTTC. Amino acid sequence: CASSFTGNYGYTF.